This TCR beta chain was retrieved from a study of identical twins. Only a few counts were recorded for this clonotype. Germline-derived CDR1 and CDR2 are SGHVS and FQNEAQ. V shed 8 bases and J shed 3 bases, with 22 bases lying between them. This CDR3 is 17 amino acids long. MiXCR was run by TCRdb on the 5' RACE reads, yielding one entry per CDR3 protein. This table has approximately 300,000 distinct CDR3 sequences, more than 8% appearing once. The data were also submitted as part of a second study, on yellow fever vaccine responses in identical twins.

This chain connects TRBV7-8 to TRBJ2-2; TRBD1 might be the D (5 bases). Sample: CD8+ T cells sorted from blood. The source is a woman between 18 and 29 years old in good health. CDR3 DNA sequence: TGTGCCAGCCTGGGGCCATCAGAGCCCGAGGACACCGGGGAGCTGTTTTTT. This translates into CASLGPSEPEDTGELFF. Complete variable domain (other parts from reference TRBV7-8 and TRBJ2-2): GAGVSQSPRYKVAKRGQDVALRCDPISGHVSLFWYQQALGQGPEFLTYFQNEAQLDKSGLPSDRFFAERPEGSVSTLKIQRTQQEDSAVYLCASLGPSEPEDTGELFFGEGSRLTVL.